Listed here are 28 T cell receptor beta chains from one sample, sequenced in a study. MiXCR, run by TCRdb on the 5' RACE reads, gives a single entry per CDR3 protein. The sample lists 34,000 or so distinct CDR3 sequences; 20% to 30% were seen once. Treg sorting used a CD4+CD25+CD127-/low gate. Sequencing was carried out using tumor-infiltrating Tregs sorted from the breast tumor. The receptors were sampled from a female donor with breast cancer.

In this sample, this clonotype is medium-sized. The chain is built from TRBV4-1 and TRBJ1-1; D ambiguous. Germline assignment: CDR1 MGHRA and CDR2 YSYEKL. Trimming left V 0 bases short and J 5 bases short, with 7 bases between. The CDR3 is 13 amino acids. The CDR3 DNA is TGCGCCAGCAGCCAAGAACGGGTGACTGAAGCTTTCTTT. Residues: CASSQERVTEAFF.

This clonotype was detected only a few times. V usage is TRBV20-1 and J usage is TRBJ2-3, with a possible D match to TRBD1 (5 bases). V lost 5 bases and J 5 bases, leaving 14 bases between the germline ends. This CDR3 has 13 residues. CDR1 is DFQATT and CDR2 is SNEGSKA in the germline V gene (reference sequence). The CDR3 nucleotides are TGCAGTGCTCCCCGTCTAGGGGAAGATACGCAGTATTTT. It codes for CSAPRLGEDTQYF.

The chain joins TRBV24-1 to TRBJ2-3; 10 bases align to TRBD2. This CDR3 is built from 15 residues. J gave up 2 bases and V 6 bases, and 4 bases lay outside the gene matches. Germline CDR1 KGHDR, CDR2 SFDVKD. CDR3 protein: CATSPSGRYTDTQYF. Written as DNA, the CDR3 is TGTGCCACCAGTCCTAGCGGGAGATACACAGATACGCAGTATTTT.

This clonotype was counted a few times. The chain joins TRBV7-9 to TRBJ2-3; D is unclear. The CDR3 runs 8 residues. The germline gives CDR1 SEHNR, CDR2 FQNEAQ (reference sequence). Trimming took 5 bases from V and 13 from J, leaving 4 bases between them. The DNA for the CDR3 is TGTGCCAGCAGCAGGGAGTATTTT. Its protein is CASSREYF.

About this clonotype itself: This sequence may be a read error, since a much larger clone differs from it by one base. The chain has TRBV6-5 and TRBJ1-5, with 10 nucleotides matching TRBD1. CDR3 length: 16 amino acids. Germline CDR1 MNHEY, CDR2 SVGAGI. Unmatched junction bases numbered 3, after V lost 0 bases and J lost 4 bases. The CDR3 loop reads CASSYSRTGGNQPQHF. CDR3 DNA: TGTGCCAGCAGTTACTCGCGGACAGGGGGTAATCAGCCCCAGCATTTT.

About this clonotype: Since a much larger clone is just one base distant, this may be a read error. V usage is TRBV20-1 and J usage is TRBJ2-7, with 7 positions matching TRBD2. Germline CDR1 DFQATT, CDR2 SNEGSKA (reference sequence). The CDR3 runs 14 residues. CDR3 sequence reads: CSARDQGGSYVQYF. Here the CDR3 DNA reads TGCAGTGCTAGAGATCAAGGCGGGAGCTACGTGCAGTACTTC.

This clonotype has just a few counts. The chain couples TRBV12-3 or TRBV12-4 to TRBJ2-7, with 10 bases matching TRBD2. Trimming cost V 6 bases and J 1 base; bases outside gene matches: 3. The CDR3 sequence is 14 residues long. The CDR3 DNA reads TGTGCCAGCAGCGTACTAGCGGGATCCTACGAGCAGTACTTC. Translated, it gives CASSVLAGSYEQYF.

Comments on this clonotype: A much larger clonotype is one base distant, so this may be a read error. The chain couples TRBV6-1 to TRBJ1-3; D might be TRBD1 (5 bases). Germline CDR1 and CDR2: MNHNS and SASEGT. The CDR3 consists of 17 residues. CDR3 residues: CASSEAGGVRSGDTIYF. The CDR3 nucleotides are TGTGCCAGCAGTGAAGCTGGGGGGGTCCGCTCTGGAGACACCATATATTTT.

V gene TRBV4-1 combines with J gene TRBJ1-6; 10 positions match TRBD1. V gave up 3 bases and J gave up 7 bases; unmatched junction bases: 12. Germline CDR1 MGHRA, CDR2 YSYEKL. This CDR3 region has 18 residues. The CDR3 sequence: CASSQGQGTRWGNSPLHF. The CDR3 bases are TGCGCCAGCAGCCAGGGACAGGGGACGAGGTGGGGGAATTCACCCCTCCACTTT.

This clonotype is medium-sized. The chain employs TRBV20-1 and TRBJ1-4; D not resolved. Trimming stripped 6 bases from V and 5 bases from J, with 4 bases between. Germline-derived CDR1 and CDR2 are DFQATT and SNEGSKA (reference sequence). The CDR3 extends over 10 amino acids. The CDR3 reads CSAGNEKLFF. CDR3 coding DNA: TGCAGTGCCGGAAATGAAAAACTGTTTTTT.

At least ten counts were recorded for this clonotype. The genes are TRBV11-2 and TRBJ2-1; no reliable D call. CDR3 size: 14 residues. V shed 8 bases and J shed 9 bases, with 20 bases lying between them. Per the germline V gene, CDR1 is SGHAT and CDR2 is FQNNGV. The DNA for the CDR3 is TGTGCCAGCGCACCAGTCCGAGGCCGCAGTGAGCAGTTCTTC. Translated: CASAPVRGRSEQFF.

The chain carries TRBV29-1 and TRBJ2-1, with D uncertain. This CDR3 is built from 10 residues. Germline V CDR1 and CDR2: SQVTM, ANQGSEA. Trimming left V 4 bases short and J 7 bases short, with 5 bases between. The chain's CDR3 is CSVGWNEQFF. The CDR3, as DNA: TGCAGCGTTGGTTGGAATGAGCAGTTCTTC.

Concerning this clonotype: This may be a read error: a much more frequent sequence differs by one nucleotide. V and J are TRBV7-2 and TRBJ2-7; 12 bases line up with TRBD1. Germline loops: CDR1 SGHTA, CDR2 FQGNSA. This CDR3 spans 16 amino acids. CDR3 sequence (DNA): TGTGCCGGCAGCTTAGGGACAGGGGGCTTTTCCTACGAGCAGTACTTC. This encodes CAGSLGTGGFSYEQYF.

Comments on this clonotype: One base away lies a much larger clone, so this may be a sequencing read error. The rearrangement links TRBV9 to TRBJ2-7; TRBD2 matches 7 bases. CDR3 size: 14 residues. In germline, CDR1 is SGDLS, CDR2 YYNGEE. The CDR3 region is CAGSVGGGLYEQYF. The CDR3 nucleotides read TGTGCCGGCAGCGTAGGCGGGGGACTCTACGAGCAGTACTTC. The variable domain in full, completed from reference TRBV9 and TRBJ2-7, reads DSGVTQTPKHLITATGQRVTLRCSPRSGDLSVYWYQQSLDQGLQFLIQYYNGEERAKGNILERFSAQQFPDLHSELNLSSLELGDSALYFCAGSVGGGLYEQYFGPGTRLTVT.

The chain is built from TRBV5-1 and TRBJ1-1; D not resolved. The ends were cut back, 4 bases at V and 2 bases at J, with 9 bases in the middle. This CDR3 region has 13 residues. CDR1 SGHRS and CDR2 YFSETQ come from the germline V gene. The CDR3 nucleotides are TGCGCCAGCAGCCCATACAGAAACACTGAAGCTTTCTTT. This codes for CASSPYRNTEAFF.

On this clonotype itself: The junction does not match germline at one end; this may be a read error. The chain links TRBV6-6 to TRBJ2-7; possible D gene TRBD2, 6 bases. CDR1 is MNHNY, CDR2 SVGAGI, per germline (reference sequence). The CDR3 has 14 amino acids. Here the CDR3 reads CASSYGLLTYKQYF. The CDR3 DNA reads TGTGCCAGCAGTTACGGACTACTGACCTACAAGCAGTACTTC.

For this clonotype: A read error is possible here, since a much larger clone lies one base away. The rearrangement uses TRBV20-1 and TRBJ2-3; 11 bases match TRBD2. The CDR3 runs to 15 residues. Unmatched junction bases numbered 5, after V lost 4 bases and J lost 2 bases. The germline V gene encodes CDR1 DFQATT and CDR2 SNEGSKA (reference sequence). The CDR3 nucleotides read TGCAGTGCTACCCGGACTAGCGGGCACACAGATACGCAGTATTTT. The encoded protein is CSATRTSGHTDTQYF.

This clonotype has only a few counts. The chain recombines TRBV5-1 with TRBJ2-2, with D possibly matching TRBD1 (6 bases). The germline V gene encodes CDR1 SGHRS and CDR2 YFSETQ. The CDR3 spans 15 residues. Trimming shortened V by 7 bases and J by 3 bases, and 16 bases separated the two germline ends. The CDR3 loop reads CASGNDRLYTGELFF. The CDR3 region has the DNA TGCGCCAGCGGAAACGACAGGTTGTACACCGGGGAGCTGTTTTTT.

Many counts were recorded for this clonotype. The rearrangement joins TRBV10-3 to TRBJ1-1, with 7 bases fitting TRBD1. V dropped 5 bases and J dropped 1; count of bases not matched to a gene: 4. Germline V gives CDR1 ENHRY, CDR2 SYGVKD. The CDR3 totals 14 residues. For the CDR3, the DNA is TGTGCCATCAGTAAGGGACAGTGGAACACTGAAGCTTTCTTT. Translated, it gives CAISKGQWNTEAFF.

With regard to this clonotype: With a much larger clone just one base away, this may be a read error. This sequence joins TRBV12-3 or TRBV12-4 and TRBJ2-7; 7 bases line up with TRBD2. The V and J ends lost 4 bases and 6 bases, in that order; junction bases with no gene match: 15. The CDR3 extends over 16 amino acids. CDR3 protein: CASSWAWEREGGEQYF. The CDR3 DNA reads as TGTGCCAGCAGTTGGGCCTGGGAGCGGGAAGGCGGCGAGCAGTACTTC.

This clonotype was counted ten times or more. The chain recombines TRBV6-5 with TRBJ1-1; 9 nucleotides agree with TRBD1. Per germline, CDR1 MNHEY and CDR2 SVGAGI. The trim removed 6 bases at V and 7 bases at J, leaving 9 bases unmatched. The CDR3 totals 14 residues. Written as DNA, the CDR3 is TGTGCCAGCAGAACTGGGACAGGGAGCCTTGAAGCTTTCTTT. It specifies CASRTGTGSLEAFF.

The CDR3: CASSPTGNTIYF. The CDR3 DNA follows: TGTGCCAGCAGTCCGACAGGAAACACCATATATTTT. The V gene is TRBV12-3 or TRBV12-4, the J gene TRBJ1-3; D gene ambiguous. V was clipped by 5 bases and J by 4 bases, with 6 bases between them. CDR3 size: 12 residues.

In its sample, this clonotype was seen many times. The chain has TRBV7-7 and TRBJ2-5; 10 nucleotides match TRBD2. V was clipped by 2 bases and J by 5 bases; unmatched bases: 11. The V gene's germline CDR1 is SSHAT and CDR2 FNYEAQ (reference sequence). The CDR3 sequence is 17 residues long. The CDR3 reads CASSLNAAGGPGETQYF. CDR3 DNA sequence: TGTGCCAGCAGCTTAAACGCAGCGGGAGGGCCGGGGGAGACCCAGTACTTC.

The chain has TRBV7-9 and TRBJ2-5; TRBD2 matches 8 bases. Germline-derived CDR1 and CDR2 are SEHNR and FQNEAQ (reference sequence). CDR3 length equals 14 residues. J gave up 5 bases and V 4 bases, and 6 bases lay outside the gene matches. The CDR3 sequence is CASSSSGGRETQYF. The CDR3 DNA follows: TGTGCCAGCAGCTCGTCGGGGGGGCGTGAGACCCAGTACTTC.

This clonotype was detected ten times or more. This chain links TRBV24-1 with TRBJ2-3; 7 bases line up with TRBD1. The trim removed 3 bases at V and 3 bases at J, leaving 8 bases unmatched. The CDR3 covers 16 residues. Looked up from germline, CDR1 is KGHDR and CDR2 is SFDVKD. CDR3 in amino acids: CATSDDNRGWTDTQYF. CDR3 DNA sequence: TGTGCCACCAGTGATGATAACAGGGGTTGGACAGATACGCAGTATTTT.

The chain recombines TRBV10-3 with TRBJ1-5; tentative D call: TRBD1 (6 bases). The CDR3 loop spans 13 amino acids. The V end lost 8 bases, the J end lost 5 bases, and 13 bases lay between the germline ends. Per the germline V gene, CDR1 is ENHRY and CDR2 is SYGVKD. The CDR3 protein is CAIGGQIDQPQHF. In DNA form, the CDR3 reads TGTGCCATCGGAGGACAGATAGATCAGCCCCAGCATTTT.

This clonotype was seen more than once but under ten times. A read error may explain this, as a much larger clone is one base away. The rearrangement uses TRBV29-1 and TRBJ2-1, with D perhaps matching TRBD2 (5 bases). Germline-derived CDR1 and CDR2 are SQVTM and ANQGSEA. This CDR3 contains 14 residues. The ends were cut back, 2 bases at V and 8 bases at J, with 16 bases in the middle. CDR3 nucleotide sequence: TGCAGCGTTGAACCCGGGAAAGATGTGGATGAGCAGTTCTTC. Its translation is CSVEPGKDVDEQFF.

This clonotype is judged medium-sized. The chain has TRBV5-6 and TRBJ1-2, with D perhaps matching TRBD1 (6 bases). Trimming cost V 6 bases and J 4 bases, with 16 bases left between them. The CDR3 consists of 14 residues. Germline CDR1 reads SGHDT; CDR2 reads YYEEEE. The CDR3 nucleotides are TGTGCCAGCACGGTGGGGGGCGCGTCCTATGGCTACACCTTC. Amino acid sequence: CASTVGGASYGYTF.